What follows is one TCR beta chain and its context. The antigen remains undetermined. The sample belongs to a study of T cells in Graves' hyperthyroidism and ophthalmopathy. General study points: Blood shared most expanded thyroid clonotypes above 0.001.

Per germline, CDR1 MRHNA and CDR2 SNTAGT. CDR3 length: 16 residues. Trimming cost V 6 bases and J 13 bases; bases outside gene matches: 18. TCR beta CDR3 sequences were amplified from RNA transcripts. The HTBI set primed first-round TCR CDR3 RT-PCR. TCRdb recomputed calls from the multiplex PCR reads with MiXCR, one row per CDR3 protein. The sample lists over 400,000 distinct CDR3 sequences, about 20% seen once, with about 49% in the top ten. The chain is built from TRBV6-4 and TRBJ1-4, with 9 bases fitting TRBD1. The sequence was collected from a woman in her sixties or seventies with Graves' ophthalmopathy. The specimen was blood. CDR3 sequence: CASRYRDRVHENRLFF. CDR3 coding DNA: TGTGCCAGCAGATACCGGGACAGGGTACATGAAAATCGACTGTTTTTT.